The next 5 T cell receptor beta chains were all read from a single sample in a study of cytomegalovirus exposure and HLA in healthy donors. The method was immunoSEQ multiplex PCR; TCRdb's version includes in-frame clones alone and lacks a portion of them. Of about 150,000 clones listed, 80% to 95% are singletons. Sequencing was performed on PBMCs. All receptors derive from a man younger than 35 in good health and CMV-seronegative.

The V and J genes are TRBV5-1 and TRBJ2-5, with 9 bases identical to TRBD2. CDR3 size: 14 residues. Germline values: CDR1 SGHRS, CDR2 YFSETQ. V trimming: 2 bases; J trimming: 3 bases; junction bases outside the gene matches: 2. The CDR3 nucleotides are TGCGCCAGCAGCTTCGGGACTAGCAAAGAGACCCAGTACTTC. Translating it yields CASSFGTSKETQYF.

The chain recombines TRBV25-1 with TRBJ2-1; D unclear. V gave up 0 bases and J gave up 13 bases, with 13 bases separating them. From germline, CDR1 is MGHDK and CDR2 SYGVNS. This CDR3 contains 13 residues. In DNA form, the CDR3 reads TGTGCCAGCAGTGAATATTCGAGTTTCTCACAGTTCTTC. Protein: CASSEYSSFSQFF.

The chain joins TRBV27 to TRBJ2-1; TRBD2 matches 15 bases. There are 18 residues in the CDR3. Germline lookup yields CDR1 MNHEY and CDR2 SMNVEV (reference sequence). After removal of 5 bases from V and 5 bases from J, the junction contained 10 bases not matched to a gene. The CDR3 nucleotides are TGTGCCAGCAGTCGCCCGGGACTAGCGGGAGGATTGAACAATGAGCAGTTCTTC. Amino acid sequence: CASSRPGLAGGLNNEQFF.

This clone was seen once. The chain combines TRBV18 with TRBJ1-4; 10 nucleotides match TRBD1. V was clipped by 0 bases and J by 8 bases; unmatched bases: 3. This CDR3 has 15 residues. Germline CDR1 KGHSH, CDR2 LQKENI. CDR3 protein: CASSPPDRGDEKLFF. CDR3 nucleotides: TGTGCCAGCTCACCACCGGACAGGGGGGACGAAAAACTGTTTTTT.

The table lists this clone with a few counts. CDR3: CASSRAGGSNQPQHF. In nucleotides, the CDR3 is TGTGCCAGCAGTCGGGCGGGTGGCAGCAATCAGCCCCAGCATTTT. The V call is TRBV6-1, the J call TRBJ1-5; D uncertain. This CDR3 is built from 15 residues. V dropped 5 bases and J dropped 1 base, with 12 bases sitting between them. The germline V gene has CDR1 MNHNS and CDR2 SASEGT.